The sequence of this TCR beta chain was determined in a study of shared clonotypes between healthy human individuals. The study, taken as a whole, reports: Sequencing depth was expected to affect clonotype sharing among donors. When compared with the clonotypes that were shared by all four sorted-subset donors, the non-shared clonotypes turned out to have lower generation probabilities.

About this clone: Its specificity is not known.

This CDR3 region has 14 residues. Trimming pared 5 bases from V and 6 bases from J, leaving 17 bases between. CDR1 and CDR2 from the germline V gene are SGHRS and YFSETQ. Sequencing was performed with immunoSEQ multiplex PCR; in TCRdb, only in-frame clones are kept and a portion is missing. The sample yields more than 400,000 clones, roughly 95% seen once. Sequenced input: naive CD4+ T cells sorted from blood. Subset in this sample: CD45RA+ positively selected. The clonotype was recovered from a woman under 40 in good health. The V call is TRBV5-1, the J call TRBJ1-2; tentative D call: TRBD1 (6 bases). The CDR3 region has the DNA TGCGCCAGCAGTCTAGGACAGCCGGTCGATGGCTACACCTTC. This encodes CASSLGQPVDGYTF. The whole variable domain, remainder taken from reference TRBV5-1 and TRBJ1-2, is KAGVTQTPRYLIKTRGQQVTLSCSPISGHRSVSWYQQTPGQGLQFLFEYFSETQRNKGNFPGRFSGRQFSNSRSEMNVSTLELGDSALYLCASSLGQPVDGYTFGSGTRLTVV.